This T cell receptor (beta chain) comes out of a study of cytomegalovirus exposure and HLA in healthy donors. Germline loops: CDR1 SGDLS, CDR2 YYNGEE. There are 16 residues in the CDR3. V trimming: 0 bases; J trimming: 9 bases; junction bases outside the gene matches: 6. Study-wide findings and caveats: Whilst most TCR sequences proved rare, a subset of public TCRs occurred across many donors. Associated with cytomegalovirus, according to the listing, were 150 to 200 TCR beta chains.

As regards this clone: The antigen is unknown.

TCRdb's table, derived via immunoSEQ multiplex PCR, lists solely in-frame clones and lacks some. This table holds 70,000 to 75,000 clones, about 93% found once. The specimen sequenced was PBMCs. The receptor was derived from a woman younger than 30 in good health and CMV-seropositive. The rearrangement uses TRBV9 and TRBJ2-3; TRBD2 aligns across 14 bases. The DNA of the CDR3 is TGTGCCAGCAGCGTAGCTTCGACTAGCGGGAGGGGAACGCAGTATTTT. Protein: CASSVASTSGRGTQYF.